This TCR beta chain was recovered during a study of blood T cells in healthy people across ages. Using a J-beta primer mix together with a sample-barcoded 5' primer, a second PCR was run for about 7 to 12 cycles. Paired-end reads containing CDR3 totaled no fewer than 2.5 million for each sample. TCRdb ran MiXCR on the 5' RACE reads and lists one entry per CDR3 protein. The sample includes 850,000 to 1,100,000 distinct CDR3 sequences, roughly two fifths seen only once; the top ten take approximately 14%. V lost 1 base, J lost 8 bases, and 21 bases lay in between. Germline assignment: CDR1 DFQATT and CDR2 SNEGSKA (reference sequence). CDR3 length equals 16 residues.

The chain recombines TRBV20-1 with TRBJ2-1; perhaps TRBD1 as D (5 bases). Sequencing used blood. The clonotype comes from a man younger than 30 in good health. The CDR3 sequence is CSARATTAPSDDEQFF. The CDR3 bases are TGCAGTGCTAGAGCGACGACAGCCCCATCGGACGATGAGCAGTTCTTC.